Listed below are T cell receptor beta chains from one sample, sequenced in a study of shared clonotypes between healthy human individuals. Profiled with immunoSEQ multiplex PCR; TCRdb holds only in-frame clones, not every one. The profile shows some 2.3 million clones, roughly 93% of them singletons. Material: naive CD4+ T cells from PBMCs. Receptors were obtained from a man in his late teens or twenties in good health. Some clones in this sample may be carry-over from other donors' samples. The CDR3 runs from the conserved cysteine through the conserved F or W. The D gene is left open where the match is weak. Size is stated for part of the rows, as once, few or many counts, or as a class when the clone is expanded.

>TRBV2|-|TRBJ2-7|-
CASIQDRAYEQYF
TGTGCCAGCATCCAGGACCGGGCCTACGAGCAGTACTTC
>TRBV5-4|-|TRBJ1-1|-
CASSYRGEASTEAFF
TGTGCCAGCAGCTACCGGGGGGAGGCGAGCACTGAAGCTTTCTTT
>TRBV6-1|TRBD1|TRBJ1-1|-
CASNPGGTEAFF
TGTGCCAGCAATCCAGGGGGCACTGAAGCTTTCTTT
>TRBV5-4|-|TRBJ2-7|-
CASSFEGGTYEQYF
TGTGCCAGCAGCTTCGAAGGGGGGACCTACGAGCAGTACTTC
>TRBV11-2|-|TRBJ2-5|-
CASSPRQETQYF
TGTGCCAGCAGCCCGCGACAAGAGACCCAGTACTTC
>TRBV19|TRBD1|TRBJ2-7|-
CASSTYRGRTYEQYF
TGTGCCAGTAGTACATACAGGGGCCGGACCTACGAGCAGTACTTC
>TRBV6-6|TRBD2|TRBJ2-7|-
CASSWGGRAYEQYF
TGTGCCAGCAGTTGGGGCGGGAGAGCCTACGAGCAGTACTTC
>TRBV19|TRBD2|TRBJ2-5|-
CASSGGGTSRETQYF
TGTGCCAGTAGTGGGGGCGGGACTAGCAGAGAGACCCAGTACTTC
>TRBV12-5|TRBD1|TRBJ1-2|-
CASGYGTANYGYTF
TGTGCTAGTGGCTACGGGACAGCGAACTATGGCTACACCTTC
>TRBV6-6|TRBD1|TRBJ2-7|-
CASSSQGAWYEQYF
TGTGCCAGCAGTTCACAGGGGGCCTGGTACGAGCAGTACTTC
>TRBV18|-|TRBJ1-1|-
CASSLGGVDNTEAFF
TGTGCCAGCTCACTTGGGGGGGTTGACAACACTGAAGCTTTCTTT
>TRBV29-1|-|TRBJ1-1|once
CSVEDRGTDNTEAFF
TGCAGCGTTGAAGATCGTGGGACGGATAACACTGAAGCTTTCTTT
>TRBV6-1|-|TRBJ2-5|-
CASRTGGIETQYF
TGTGCCAGCAGAACCGGGGGAATCGAGACCCAGTACTTC
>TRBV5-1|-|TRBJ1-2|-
CASSLAGRLANYGYTF
TGCGCCAGCAGCTTGGCCGGACGTTTAGCTAACTATGGCTACACCTTC
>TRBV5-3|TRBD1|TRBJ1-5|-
CARSPGDRGNQPQHF
TGTGCCAGAAGCCCGGGGGACAGGGGCAATCAGCCCCAGCATTTT
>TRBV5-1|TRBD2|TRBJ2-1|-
CASSLVLAGGSYNEQFF
TGCGCCAGCAGCTTGGTACTAGCGGGAGGCTCCTACAATGAGCAGTTCTTC
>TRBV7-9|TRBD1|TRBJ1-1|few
CASIGTGNTEAFF
TGTGCCAGCATCGGGACAGGGAACACTGAAGCTTTCTTT
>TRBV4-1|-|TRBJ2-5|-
CASSQEYFRQQETQYF
TGCGCCAGCAGCCAAGAATATTTTAGACAGCAAGAGACCCAGTACTTC
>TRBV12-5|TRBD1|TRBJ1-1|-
CASIQGGFGNTEAFF
TGTGCTAGTATACAGGGGGGGTTCGGCAACACTGAAGCTTTCTTT
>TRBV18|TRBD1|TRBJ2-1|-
CASSRIRDSSYNEQFF
TGTGCCAGCTCACGAATCCGGGACAGCTCCTACAATGAGCAGTTCTTC
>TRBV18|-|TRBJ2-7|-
CASSPGTPGEQYF
TGTGCCAGCTCACCAGGAACTCCGGGAGAGCAGTACTTC
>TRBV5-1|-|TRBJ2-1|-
CASSQSYNEQFF
TGCGCCAGCAGCCAATCCTACAATGAGCAGTTCTTC
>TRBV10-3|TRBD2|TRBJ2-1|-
CAISDQGLAGGPGEQFF
TGTGCCATCAGTGATCAGGGACTAGCGGGAGGGCCAGGTGAGCAGTTCTTC
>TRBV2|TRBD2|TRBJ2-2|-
CASSSGTSPSTGELFF
TGTGCCAGCAGTTCCGGGACTAGCCCCAGCACCGGGGAGCTGTTTTTT
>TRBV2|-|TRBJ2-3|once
CASSGGLDTQYF
TGTGCCAGCAGTGGGGGGTTGGATACGCAGTATTTT
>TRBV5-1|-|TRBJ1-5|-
CASSLDRADGNQPQHF
TGCGCCAGCAGCTTGGACAGGGCCGATGGAAATCAGCCCCAGCATTTT
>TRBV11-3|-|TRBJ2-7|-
CASSLDTGPSYEQYF
TGTGCCAGCAGCTTAGACACAGGACCATCCTACGAGCAGTACTTC